This T cell receptor beta chain was documented in a study of CD8+ T cells in alopecia areata. Sequencing used cDNA as its template, made by extracting RNA and reverse transcribing it. Sequenced by immunoSEQ multiplex PCR; TCRdb stores in-frame clones only, minus some. Among 170,000 or so clones listed, less than 70% were seen once. Treatment described: oral pan-JAK inhibitor, 5-10 mg twice daily. The V end lost 5 bases, the J end lost 4 bases, and 11 bases lay between the germline ends. Germline V gene lookup returns CDR1 GTSNPN and CDR2 SVGIG (reference sequence). The CDR3 is 12 residues long. The clonotype originates from a human donor with alopecia areata. The chain has TRBV30 and TRBJ1-2, with D possibly TRBD1 on 6 matching bases. Sequencing was performed on CD4+ T cells sorted from blood, taken at week 4, from a patient treated with tofacitinib. The CDR3 DNA reads TGTGCCTGGCGACAGGAGAGCTATGGCTACACCTTC. Amino acid sequence: CAWRQESYGYTF.